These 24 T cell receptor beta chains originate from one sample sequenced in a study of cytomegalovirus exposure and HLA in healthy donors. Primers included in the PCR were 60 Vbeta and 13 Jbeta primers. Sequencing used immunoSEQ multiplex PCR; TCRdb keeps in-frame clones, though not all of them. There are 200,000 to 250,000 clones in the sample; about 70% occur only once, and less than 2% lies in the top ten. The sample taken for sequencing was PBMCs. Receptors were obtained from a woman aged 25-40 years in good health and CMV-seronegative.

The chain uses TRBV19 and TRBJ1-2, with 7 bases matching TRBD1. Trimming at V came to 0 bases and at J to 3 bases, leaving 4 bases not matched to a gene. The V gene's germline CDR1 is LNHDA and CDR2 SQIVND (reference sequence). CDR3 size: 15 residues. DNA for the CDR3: TGTGCCAGTAGTATAGAGGAACAGGGGTACTATGGCTACACCTTC. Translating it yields CASSIEEQGYYGYTF.

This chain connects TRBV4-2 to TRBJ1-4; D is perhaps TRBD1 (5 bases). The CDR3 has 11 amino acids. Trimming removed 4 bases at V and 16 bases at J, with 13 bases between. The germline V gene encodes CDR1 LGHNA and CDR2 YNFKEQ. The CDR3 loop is CASSLAGDQFF. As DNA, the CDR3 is TGTGCCAGCAGCCTGGCGGGGGATCAGTTTTTT.

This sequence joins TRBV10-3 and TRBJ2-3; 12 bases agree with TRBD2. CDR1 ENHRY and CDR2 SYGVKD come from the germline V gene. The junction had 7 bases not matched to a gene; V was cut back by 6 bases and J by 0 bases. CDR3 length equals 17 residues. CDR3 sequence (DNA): TGTGCCATCAGGGCTAGCGGGGGGGGCGCTAGCACAGATACGCAGTATTTT. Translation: CAIRASGGGASTDTQYF.

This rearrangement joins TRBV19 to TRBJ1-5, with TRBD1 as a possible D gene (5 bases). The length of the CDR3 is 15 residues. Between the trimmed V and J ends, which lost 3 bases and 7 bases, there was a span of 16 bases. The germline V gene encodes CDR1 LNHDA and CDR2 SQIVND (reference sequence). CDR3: CASSIDAGPRQPQHF. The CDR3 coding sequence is TGTGCCAGTAGTATTGATGCAGGGCCGCGCCAGCCCCAGCATTTT.

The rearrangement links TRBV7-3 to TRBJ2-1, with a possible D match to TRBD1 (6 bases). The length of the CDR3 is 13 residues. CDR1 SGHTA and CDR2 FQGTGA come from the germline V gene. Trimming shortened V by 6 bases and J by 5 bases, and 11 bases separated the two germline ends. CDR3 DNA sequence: TGTGCCAGCAGTCAAGCAGGGGACAATGAGCAGTTCTTC. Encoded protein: CASSQAGDNEQFF.

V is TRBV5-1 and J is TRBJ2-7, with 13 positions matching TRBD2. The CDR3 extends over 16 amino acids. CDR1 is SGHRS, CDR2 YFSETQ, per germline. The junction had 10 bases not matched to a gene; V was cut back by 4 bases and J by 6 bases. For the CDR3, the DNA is TGCGCCAGCAGCCCGGGACTAGCGGGAACCACGGGCGAGCAGTACTTC. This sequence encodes CASSPGLAGTTGEQYF.

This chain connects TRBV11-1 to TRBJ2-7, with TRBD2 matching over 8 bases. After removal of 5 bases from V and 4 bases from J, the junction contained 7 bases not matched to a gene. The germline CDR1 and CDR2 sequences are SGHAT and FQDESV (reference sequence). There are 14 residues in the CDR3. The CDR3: CASSKAGLEYEQYF. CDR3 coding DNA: TGTGCCAGCAGCAAAGCGGGACTAGAGTACGAGCAGTACTTC. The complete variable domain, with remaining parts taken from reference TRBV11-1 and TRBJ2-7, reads EAEVAQSPRYKITEKSQAVAFWCDPISGHATLYWYRQILGQGPELLVQFQDESVVDDSQLPKDRFSAERLKGVDSTLKIQPAELGDSAMYLCASSKAGLEYEQYFGPGTRLTVT.

The chain's CDR3 is CASSQVPGTGAVGKGNQPQHF. The DNA of the CDR3 is TGTGCCAGCAGCCAGGTTCCGGGGACAGGGGCTGTGGGGAAGGGTAATCAGCCCCAGCATTTT. The chain employs TRBV16 and TRBJ1-5; 10 bases fit TRBD1. V was clipped by 3 bases and J by 4 bases; unmatched bases: 21. This CDR3 region has 21 residues. The germline gives CDR1 KGHSY, CDR2 FQNENV.

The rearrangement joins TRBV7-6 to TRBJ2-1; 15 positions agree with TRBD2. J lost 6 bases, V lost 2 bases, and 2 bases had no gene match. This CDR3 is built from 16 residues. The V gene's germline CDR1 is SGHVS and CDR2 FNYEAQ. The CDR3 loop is CASSLRTSGRVNEQFF. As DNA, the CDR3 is TGTGCCAGCAGCTTAAGGACTAGCGGGAGGGTCAATGAGCAGTTCTTC.

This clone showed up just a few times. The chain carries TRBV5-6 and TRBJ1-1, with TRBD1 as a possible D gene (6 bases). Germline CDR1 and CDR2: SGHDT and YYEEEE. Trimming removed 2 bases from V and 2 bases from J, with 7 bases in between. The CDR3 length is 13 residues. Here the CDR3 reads CASSLQGNTEAFF. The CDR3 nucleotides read TGTGCCAGCAGCTTACAGGGTAACACTGAAGCTTTCTTT.

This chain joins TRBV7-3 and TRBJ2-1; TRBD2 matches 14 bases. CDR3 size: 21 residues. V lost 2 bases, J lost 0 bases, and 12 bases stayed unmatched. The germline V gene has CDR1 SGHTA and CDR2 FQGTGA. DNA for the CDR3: TGTGCCAGCAGCTTATCGCCCGGAGGACTAGCGGGGGGAAGCTCCTACAATGAGCAGTTCTTC. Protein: CASSLSPGGLAGGSSYNEQFF.

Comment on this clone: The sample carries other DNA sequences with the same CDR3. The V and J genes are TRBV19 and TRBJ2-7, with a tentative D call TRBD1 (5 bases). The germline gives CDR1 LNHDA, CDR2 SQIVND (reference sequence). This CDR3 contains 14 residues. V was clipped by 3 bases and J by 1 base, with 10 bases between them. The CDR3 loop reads CASSIGQGSYEQYF. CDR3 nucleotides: TGTGCCAGTAGTATCGGGCAGGGTTCCTACGAGCAGTACTTC.

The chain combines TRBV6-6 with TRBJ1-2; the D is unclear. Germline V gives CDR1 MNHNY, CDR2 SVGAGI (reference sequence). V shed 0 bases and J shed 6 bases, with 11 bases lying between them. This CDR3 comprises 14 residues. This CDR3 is CASSYSTSGDGYTF. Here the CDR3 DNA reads TGTGCCAGCAGTTACTCGACGTCAGGCGATGGCTACACCTTC.

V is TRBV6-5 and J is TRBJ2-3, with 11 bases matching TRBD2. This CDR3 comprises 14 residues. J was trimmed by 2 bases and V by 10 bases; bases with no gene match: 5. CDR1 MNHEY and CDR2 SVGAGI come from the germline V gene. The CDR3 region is CAIRGLADTDTQYF. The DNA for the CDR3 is TGTGCCATCAGGGGACTAGCGGACACAGATACGCAGTATTTT.

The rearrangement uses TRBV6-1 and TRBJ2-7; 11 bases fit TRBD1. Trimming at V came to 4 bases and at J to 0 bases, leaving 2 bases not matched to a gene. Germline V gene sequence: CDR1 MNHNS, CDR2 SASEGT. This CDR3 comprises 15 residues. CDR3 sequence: CASSGTGGGSYEQYF. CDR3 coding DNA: TGTGCCAGCAGTGGGACAGGGGGCGGCTCCTACGAGCAGTACTTC.

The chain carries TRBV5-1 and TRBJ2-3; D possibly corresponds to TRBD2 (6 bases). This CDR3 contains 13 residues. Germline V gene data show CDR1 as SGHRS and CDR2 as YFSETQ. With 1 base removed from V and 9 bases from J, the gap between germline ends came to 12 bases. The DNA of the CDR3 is TGCGCCAGCAGCTTGCGAGGGGCGGGGACGCAGTATTTT. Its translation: CASSLRGAGTQYF.

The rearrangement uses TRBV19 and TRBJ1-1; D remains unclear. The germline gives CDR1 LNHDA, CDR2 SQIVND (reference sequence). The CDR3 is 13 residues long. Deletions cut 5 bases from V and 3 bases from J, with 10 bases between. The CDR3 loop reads CASSLTEDTEAFF. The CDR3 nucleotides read TGTGCCAGTAGTCTAACTGAGGACACTGAAGCTTTCTTT.

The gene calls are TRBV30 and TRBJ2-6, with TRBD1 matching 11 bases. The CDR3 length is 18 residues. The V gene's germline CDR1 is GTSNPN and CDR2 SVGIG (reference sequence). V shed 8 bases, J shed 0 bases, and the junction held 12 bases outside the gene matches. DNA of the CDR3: TGTGCCGGAGGACAGGGGGCTTTTCTTAGCTCTGGGGCCAACGTCCTGACTTTC. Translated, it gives CAGGQGAFLSSGANVLTF. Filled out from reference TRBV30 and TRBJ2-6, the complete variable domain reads SQTIHQWPATLVQPVGSPLSLECTVEGTSNPNLYWYRQAAGRGLQLLFYSVGIGQISSEVPQNLSASRPQDRQFILSSKKLLLSDSGFYLCAGGQGAFLSSGANVLTFGAGSRLTVL.

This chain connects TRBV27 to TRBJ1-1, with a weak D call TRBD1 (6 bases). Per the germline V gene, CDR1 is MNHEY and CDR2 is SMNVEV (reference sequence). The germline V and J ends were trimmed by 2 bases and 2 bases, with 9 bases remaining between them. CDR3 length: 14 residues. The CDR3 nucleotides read TGTGCCAGCAGTTTAGGGGGGGCAAACACTGAAGCTTTCTTT. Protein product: CASSLGGANTEAFF.

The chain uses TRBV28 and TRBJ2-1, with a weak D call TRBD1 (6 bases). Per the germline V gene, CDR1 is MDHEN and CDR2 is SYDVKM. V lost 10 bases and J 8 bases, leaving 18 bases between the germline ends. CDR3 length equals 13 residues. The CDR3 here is CATFGYRVHEQFF. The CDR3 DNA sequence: TGTGCCACCTTCGGATACAGGGTCCATGAGCAGTTCTTC.

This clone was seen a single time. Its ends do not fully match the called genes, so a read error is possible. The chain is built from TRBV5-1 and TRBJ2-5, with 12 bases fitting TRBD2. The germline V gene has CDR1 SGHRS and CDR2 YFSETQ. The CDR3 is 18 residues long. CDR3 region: CAISLSALAGGRQETQYF. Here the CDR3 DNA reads TGCGCCATCAGCTTATCGGCACTAGCGGGGGGAAGGCAAGAGACCCAGTACTTC.

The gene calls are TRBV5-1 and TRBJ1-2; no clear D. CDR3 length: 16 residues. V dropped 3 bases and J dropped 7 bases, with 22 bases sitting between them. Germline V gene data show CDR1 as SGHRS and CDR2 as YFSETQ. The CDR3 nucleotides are TGCGCCAGCAGCTCGTCCCCGGACGTAGTAGGAGGTGGCTACACCTTC. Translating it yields CASSSSPDVVGGGYTF.

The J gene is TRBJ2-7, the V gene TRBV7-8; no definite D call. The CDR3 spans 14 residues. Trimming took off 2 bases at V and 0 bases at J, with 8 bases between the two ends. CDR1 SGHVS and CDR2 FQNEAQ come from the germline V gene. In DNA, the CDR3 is TGTGCCAGCAGCTTAAGATCAGACTCCTACGAGCAGTACTTC. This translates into CASSLRSDSYEQYF.

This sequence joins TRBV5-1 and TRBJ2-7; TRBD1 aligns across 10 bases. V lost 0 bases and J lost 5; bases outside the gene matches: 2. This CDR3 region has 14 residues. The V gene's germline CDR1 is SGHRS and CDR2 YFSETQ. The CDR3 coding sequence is TGCGCCAGCAGCTTGGGGGACAGGGGCAACGAGCAGTACTTC. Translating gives CASSLGDRGNEQYF.